This section outlines one T cell receptor (beta chain) sequence together with its context. The data originate from a study of PD-1 blockade in classical Hodgkin lymphoma. Sequenced by immunoSEQ multiplex PCR; TCRdb stores in-frame clones only, minus some. The sample has about 40,000 clones; over 75% are singletons. Losses at the gene ends were 1 base for V and 3 bases for J; bases not matched to a gene: 5. Germline CDR1 reads LNHDA; CDR2 reads SQIVND (reference sequence). The CDR3 has 15 amino acids. Every patient relapsed after autologous stem cell transplantation, and brentuximab vedotin exposure varied.

The V call is TRBV19, the J call TRBJ2-7, with 8 positions matching TRBD2. The TCR was taken from a human donor with classical Hodgkin lymphoma. Sequenced here: peripheral blood mononuclear cells (PBMCs), sampled at baseline. The CDR3 sequence: CASSIGASGYYEQYF. CDR3 sequence (DNA): TGTGCCAGTAGTATAGGGGCTAGCGGGTACTACGAGCAGTACTTC.